The rows below give T cell receptor beta chains drawn from one sample of a study of cytomegalovirus exposure and HLA in healthy donors. The table came from immunoSEQ multiplex PCR; TCRdb's copy has only in-frame clones and leaves some out. The data show approximately 150,000 clones, roughly 79% seen once. The sequencing input was PBMCs. The receptors shown here come from a woman aged 18-29 years in good health and CMV-seropositive. CDR3s include the opening cysteine and the closing phenylalanine or tryptophan. Fields, in order: clone size, D gene, V gene, J gene, CDR3 protein, CDR3 DNA. A D gene is named only where the DNA matches it firmly. Size is stated for part of the rows, as once, few or many counts, or as a class when the clone is expanded.

abundance: NA
d_gene: NA
v_gene: TRBV7-8
j_gene: TRBJ2-7
CDR3aa: CASSLDRDEQYF
CDR3nt: TGTGCCAGCAGCTTAGACAGGGACGAGCAGTACTTC

abundance: NA
d_gene: TRBD1
v_gene: TRBV19
j_gene: TRBJ1-5
CDR3aa: CASSDDSTGTGNQPQHF
CDR3nt: TGTGCCAGTAGTGACGACTCGACAGGGACGGGCAATCAGCCCCAGCATTTT

abundance: NA
d_gene: NA
v_gene: TRBV30
j_gene: TRBJ2-5
CDR3aa: CAWSVRSWETQYF
CDR3nt: TGTGCCTGGAGTGTACGGAGTTGGGAGACCCAGTACTTC

abundance: NA
d_gene: NA
v_gene: TRBV28
j_gene: TRBJ1-2
CDR3aa: CASSGIKSNYGYTF
CDR3nt: TGTGCCAGCTCGGGGATCAAATCTAACTATGGCTACACCTTC

abundance: NA
d_gene: NA
v_gene: TRBV19
j_gene: TRBJ1-3
CDR3aa: CASSIGETGNTIYF
CDR3nt: TGTGCCAGTAGTATAGGGGAGACTGGAAACACCATATATTTT

abundance: NA
d_gene: NA
v_gene: TRBV10-1
j_gene: TRBJ1-5
CDR3aa: CASSQGRQPQHF
CDR3nt: TGCGCCAGCAGCCAGGGGCGTCAGCCCCAGCATTTT

abundance: NA
d_gene: NA
v_gene: TRBV7-3
j_gene: TRBJ1-2
CDR3aa: CASSLDSLRGYTF
CDR3nt: TGTGCCAGCAGCCTGGACAGTTTACGCGGCTACACCTTC

abundance: NA
d_gene: NA
v_gene: TRBV7-8
j_gene: TRBJ1-4
CDR3aa: CASSLRRVGEKLFF
CDR3nt: TGTGCCAGCAGCTTAAGGAGGGTAGGCGAAAAACTGTTTTTT

abundance: once
d_gene: TRBD1
v_gene: TRBV6-5
j_gene: TRBJ1-6
CDR3aa: CASSVRGRNSPLHF
CDR3nt: TGTGCCAGCTCCGTCAGGGGGAGGAATTCACCCCTCCACTTT

abundance: NA
d_gene: TRBD2
v_gene: TRBV11-2
j_gene: TRBJ2-7
CDR3aa: CASSSGGANYEQYF
CDR3nt: TGTGCCAGCAGCTCCGGGGGGGCGAACTACGAGCAGTACTTC

abundance: few
d_gene: NA
v_gene: TRBV25-1
j_gene: TRBJ1-2
CDR3aa: CASSEYGVEGYTF
CDR3nt: TGTGCCAGCAGTGAATATGGAGTCGAGGGCTACACCTTC

abundance: NA
d_gene: NA
v_gene: TRBV5-4
j_gene: TRBJ1-1
CDR3aa: CASSLDGLDGTEAFF
CDR3nt: TGTGCCAGCAGCCTAGACGGACTGGATGGGACTGAAGCTTTCTTT

abundance: NA
d_gene: TRBD2
v_gene: TRBV14
j_gene: TRBJ2-1
CDR3aa: CASSQGLAGAIHEQFF
CDR3nt: TGTGCCAGCAGCCAGGGACTAGCGGGGGCGATCCATGAGCAGTTCTTC

abundance: NA
d_gene: TRBD1
v_gene: TRBV28
j_gene: TRBJ1-5
CDR3aa: CASSLLGQGRHNQPQHF
CDR3nt: TGTGCCAGCAGTTTACTGGGACAGGGCAGACACAATCAGCCCCAGCATTTT

abundance: once
d_gene: TRBD1
v_gene: TRBV10-1
j_gene: TRBJ2-7
CDR3aa: CASVGQGAFEQYF
CDR3nt: TGCGCCAGCGTGGGACAGGGGGCCTTCGAGCAGTACTTC

abundance: few
d_gene: TRBD1
v_gene: TRBV4-1
j_gene: TRBJ2-3
CDR3aa: CASRAGQAEVYTQYF
CDR3nt: TGCGCCAGCAGGGCGGGACAGGCGGAGGTGTATACGCAGTATTTT